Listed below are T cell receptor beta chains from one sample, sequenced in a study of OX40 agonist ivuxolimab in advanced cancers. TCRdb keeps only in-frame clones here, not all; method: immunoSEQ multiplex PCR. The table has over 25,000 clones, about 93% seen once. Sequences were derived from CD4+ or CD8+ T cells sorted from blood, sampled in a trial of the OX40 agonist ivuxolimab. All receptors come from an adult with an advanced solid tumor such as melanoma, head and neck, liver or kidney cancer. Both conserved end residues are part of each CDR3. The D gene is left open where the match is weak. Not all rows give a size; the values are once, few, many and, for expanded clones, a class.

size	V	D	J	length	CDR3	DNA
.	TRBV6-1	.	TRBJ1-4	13	CASSSLGRYRLFF	TGTGCCAGCAGTTCCCTCGGACGTTACCGACTGTTTTTT
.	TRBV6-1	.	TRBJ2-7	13	CASSARPSYEQYF	TGTGCCAGCAGTGCGAGACCCTCCTACGAGCAGTACTTC
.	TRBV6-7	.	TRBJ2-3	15	CASSPTGTSTDTQYF	TGTGCCAGCAGTCCGACAGGGACTAGCACAGATACGCAGTATTTT
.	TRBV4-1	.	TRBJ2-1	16	CASSPGVFNSYNEQFF	TGCGCCAGCAGCCCAGGGGTCTTTAACTCCTACAATGAGCAGTTCTTC
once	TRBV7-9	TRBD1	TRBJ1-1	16	CASSLVGTGLNTEAFF	TGTGCCAGCAGCTTAGTAGGGACAGGATTGAACACTGAAGCTTTCTTT
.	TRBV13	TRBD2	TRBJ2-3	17	CASSFPTSGGPTDTQYF	TGTGCCAGCAGCTTCCCGACTAGCGGGGGTCCCACAGATACGCAGTATTTT
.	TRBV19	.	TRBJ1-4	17	CASSISWGGSTNEKLFF	TGTGCCAGTAGTATAAGTTGGGGGGGAAGTACTAATGAAAAACTGTTTTTT
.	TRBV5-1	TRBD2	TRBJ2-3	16	CASSSRGLGRTDTQYF	TGCGCCAGCAGCTCCCGAGGACTAGGCCGCACAGATACGCAGTATTTT
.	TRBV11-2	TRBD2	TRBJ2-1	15	CASSLGLAPNNEQFF	TGTGCCAGCAGCTTGGGACTAGCCCCCAACAATGAGCAGTTCTTC
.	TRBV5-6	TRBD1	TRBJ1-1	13	CASSSTGNTEAFF	TGTGCCAGCAGCTCGACAGGGAATACTGAAGCTTTCTTT
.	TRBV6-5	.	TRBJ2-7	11	CASSPAYEQYF	TGTGCCAGCAGTCCGGCCTACGAGCAGTACTTC
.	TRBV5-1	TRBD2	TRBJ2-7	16	CASSAGSGLISYEQYF	TGCGCCAGCAGCGCAGGGTCGGGACTAATCTCCTACGAGCAGTACTTC
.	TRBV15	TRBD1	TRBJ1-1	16	CATSNRDRESNTEAFF	TGTGCCACCAGCAATCGGGACAGGGAATCGAACACTGAAGCTTTCTTT
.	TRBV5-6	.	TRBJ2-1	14	CASSFLSSYNEQFF	TGTGCCAGCAGCTTCCTGAGCTCCTACAATGAGCAGTTCTTC
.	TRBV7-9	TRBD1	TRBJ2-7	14	CASSLGGDSYEQYF	TGTGCCAGCAGCTTAGGAGGGGACAGCTACGAGCAGTACTTC
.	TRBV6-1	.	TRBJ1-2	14	CASSEGAQGYGYTF	TGTGCCAGCAGTGAAGGGGCTCAGGGCTATGGCTACACCTTC